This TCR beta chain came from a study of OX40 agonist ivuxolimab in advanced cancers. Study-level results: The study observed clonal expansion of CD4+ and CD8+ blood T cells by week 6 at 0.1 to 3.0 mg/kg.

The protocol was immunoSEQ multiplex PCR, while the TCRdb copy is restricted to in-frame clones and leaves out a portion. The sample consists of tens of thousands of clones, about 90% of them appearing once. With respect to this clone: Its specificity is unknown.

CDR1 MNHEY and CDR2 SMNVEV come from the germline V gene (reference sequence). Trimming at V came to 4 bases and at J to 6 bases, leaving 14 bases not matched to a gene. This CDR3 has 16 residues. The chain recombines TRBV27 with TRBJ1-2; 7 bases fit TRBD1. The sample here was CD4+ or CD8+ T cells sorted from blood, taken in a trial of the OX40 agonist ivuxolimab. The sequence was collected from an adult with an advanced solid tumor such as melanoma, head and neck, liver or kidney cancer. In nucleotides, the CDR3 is TGTGCCAGCAGTTCAGCCGGACAGGATTTTATCCATGGCTACACCTTC. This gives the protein CASSSAGQDFIHGYTF.